These 19 T cell receptor beta chains share one sample of origin, sequenced in a study of Graves' ophthalmopathy and Graves' hyperthyroidism. Amplification of the TCR beta CDR3 regions used RNA transcripts (as template). HTBI primers primed a first-round RT-PCR, and a second-round multiplex PCR followed. One entry per CDR3 protein, called by TCRdb with MiXCR from the multiplex PCR reads. The sample yields approximately 410,000 distinct CDR3 sequences, 15% seen once. Material: peripheral blood. The receptors shown here come from a woman between 18 and 29 years old with stable Graves' hyperthyroidism.

The table lists this clonotype with many counts. This rearrangement joins TRBV27 to TRBJ1-2; D is possibly TRBD1 (5 bases). Germline loops: CDR1 MNHEY, CDR2 SMNVEV (reference sequence). Trimming shortened V by 5 bases and J by 6 bases, and 19 bases separated the two germline ends. This CDR3 contains 15 residues. In DNA form, the CDR3 reads TGTGCCAGCAGTCGTCGCGACGGGGCCGGTGATGGCTACACCTTC. Its translation: CASSRRDGAGDGYTF.

V gene TRBV10-2 combines with J gene TRBJ1-3, with D uncertain. This CDR3 has 13 amino acids. From germline, CDR1 is WSHSY and CDR2 SAAADI. The CDR3 DNA reads TGCGGCACCTCTGGCGGAGCTGGAAACACCATATATTTT. Protein: CGTSGGAGNTIYF.

CDR3 sequence reads: CASSPTGITSYEQYF. CDR3 coding DNA: TGTGCCAGCAGCCCCACAGGGATTACCTCCTACGAGCAGTACTTC. The chain employs TRBV12-3 or TRBV12-4 and TRBJ2-7; possible D gene TRBD1, 6 bases. V gave up 6 bases and J gave up 0 bases, with 15 bases separating them. The CDR3 contains 15 residues.

This clonotype has at least ten counts. This sequence joins TRBV4-2 and TRBJ1-1, with D hard to call. The CDR3 sequence is 13 residues long. Germline CDR1 and CDR2: LGHNA and YNFKEQ. V was clipped by 0 bases and J by 3 bases, with 5 bases between them. The CDR3 bases are TGTGCCAGCAGCCAAGACAAGGACACTGAAGCTTTCTTT. This gives the protein CASSQDKDTEAFF.

This clonotype came up many times. The chain is built from TRBV2 and TRBJ1-2; D ambiguous. Between the trimmed V and J ends, which lost 3 bases and 2 bases, there was a span of 4 bases. CDR1 and CDR2 (germline): SNHLY, FYNNEI. CDR3 length: 12 amino acids. The DNA of the CDR3 is TGTGCCAGCAGTGACATGAACTATGGCTACACCTTC. This translates into CASSDMNYGYTF.

This clonotype was recorded at least ten times. V and J are TRBV9 and TRBJ2-7; TRBD1 matches 10 bases. CDR3 length: 14 amino acids. Trimming cost V 3 bases and J 4 bases; bases outside gene matches: 4. In germline, CDR1 is SGDLS, CDR2 YYNGEE. CDR3 region: CASSAGQGVYEQYF. CDR3 nucleotide sequence: TGTGCCAGCAGCGCAGGACAGGGGGTTTACGAGCAGTACTTC.

V is TRBV27 and J is TRBJ2-7; TRBD1 aligns across 8 bases. The CDR3 consists of 14 residues. V shed 5 bases, J shed 7 bases, and the junction held 10 bases outside the gene matches. From germline, CDR1 is MNHEY and CDR2 SMNVEV (reference sequence). The CDR3 DNA reads as TGTGCCAGCAGTGGTCAGGACAGGGTTTGGGAGCAGTACTTC. Its protein is CASSGQDRVWEQYF.

This clonotype was found many times. This sequence joins TRBV5-1 and TRBJ1-6, with 9 nucleotides matching TRBD1. CDR1 is SGHRS and CDR2 is YFSETQ in the germline V gene. V shed 4 bases, J shed 7 bases, and the junction held 9 bases outside the gene matches. This CDR3 is 16 amino acids long. The CDR3 DNA reads as TGCGCCAGCAGCCCAAGGGACAGGGAGGACAATTCACCCCTCCACTTT. Amino acids: CASSPRDREDNSPLHF. The full variable domain, in which reference TRBV5-1 and TRBJ1-6 provide the parts outside the CDR3, is KAGVTQTPRYLIKTRGQQVTLSCSPISGHRSVSWYQQTPGQGLQFLFEYFSETQRNKGNFPGRFSGRQFSNSRSEMNVSTLELGDSALYLCASSPRDREDNSPLHFGNGTRLTVT.

The chain employs TRBV6-1 and TRBJ2-2; D possibly uses TRBD1 or TRBD2 (5 bases each). The CDR3 is made up of 16 amino acids. From germline, CDR1 is MNHNS and CDR2 SASEGT. V dropped 5 bases and J dropped 1 base, with 14 bases sitting between them. CDR3 amino acids: CASSRGGQVNTGELFF. The CDR3 DNA sequence: TGTGCCAGCAGTAGAGGAGGACAAGTGAACACCGGGGAGCTGTTTTTT.

This clonotype showed up many times. The rearrangement links TRBV27 to TRBJ1-2, with 9 bases that match TRBD1. V shed 5 bases and J 4 bases; nucleotides not matched to a gene: 8. Germline V CDR1 and CDR2: MNHEY, SMNVEV (reference sequence). This CDR3 comprises 15 residues. CDR3 sequence (DNA): TGTGCCAGCAGTGGGGGACAGGGCGTTATCTATGGCTACACCTTC. It encodes CASSGGQGVIYGYTF.

This clonotype was picked up many times. V and J are TRBV7-2 and TRBJ2-5; weak D call: TRBD2 (6 bases). V lost 3 bases to trimming and J lost 4 bases, with 9 bases between them. The CDR3 runs to 13 residues. CDR1 is SGHTA and CDR2 is FQGNSA in the germline V gene. The CDR3 sequence is CASSFSGGETQYF. The CDR3 nucleotides are TGTGCCAGCAGCTTTTCCGGGGGAGAGACCCAGTACTTC.

This clonotype was seen a handful of times. The rearrangement joins TRBV9 to TRBJ2-7; TRBD2 matches 9 bases. After removal of 3 bases from V and 0 bases from J, the junction contained 16 bases not matched to a gene. Germline V gene data show CDR1 as SGDLS and CDR2 as YYNGEE. The CDR3 is made up of 19 amino acids. The CDR3 reads CASSDPRSSGGPRSYEQYF. CDR3 DNA sequence: TGTGCCAGCAGCGATCCTCGGAGTAGCGGGGGCCCTCGCTCCTACGAGCAGTACTTC.

This clonotype has a handful of counts. The V gene is TRBV4-1, the J gene TRBJ1-1; D not resolved. Per the germline V gene, CDR1 is MGHRA and CDR2 is YSYEKL. The CDR3 is 16 amino acids. Trimming cost V 6 bases and J 1 base, with 18 bases left between them. In DNA form, the CDR3 reads TGCGCCAGCAGGCCAAGAATATGGGATGGGAACACTGAAGCTTTCTTT. It translates to CASRPRIWDGNTEAFF.

For this clonotype: A clone one base away is much larger, so this may be a read error. The chain is built from TRBV11-2 and TRBJ2-3; 7 bases align to TRBD2. Germline-derived CDR1 and CDR2 are SGHAT and FQNNGV. This CDR3 is 16 amino acids long. CDR3 coding DNA: TGTGGCAGCAGCTTAGGCGGACTAGTTCGCGCAGATACGCAGTATTTT. Translating gives CGSSLGGLVRADTQYF.

This chain uses TRBV11-1 with TRBJ2-2; 8 positions match TRBD1. Trimming removed 7 bases from V and 0 bases from J; junction bases left unmatched: 10. The CDR3 runs 17 residues. Germline CDR1 and CDR2: SGHAT and FQDESV (reference sequence). CDR3 bases: TGTGCCAGCAACACACCTAAGGACAGGGCGAACACCGGGGAGCTGTTTTTT. Amino acid sequence: CASNTPKDRANTGELFF. The complete variable domain, with remaining parts taken from reference TRBV11-1 and TRBJ2-2, reads EAEVAQSPRYKITEKSQAVAFWCDPISGHATLYWYRQILGQGPELLVQFQDESVVDDSQLPKDRFSAERLKGVDSTLKIQPAELGDSAMYLCASNTPKDRANTGELFFGEGSRLTVL.

This clonotype was recorded many times. This chain links TRBV12-3 or TRBV12-4 with TRBJ1-2; no reliable D call. Trimming left V 1 base short and J 1 base short, with 10 bases between. The CDR3 runs 15 residues. CDR3: CASSLEVGVNYGYTF. The DNA of the CDR3 is TGTGCCAGCAGTTTAGAGGTGGGAGTTAACTATGGCTACACCTTC.

The chain employs TRBV6-2 or TRBV6-3 and TRBJ2-7, with a weak D call TRBD1 (5 bases). The ends were cut back, 8 bases at V and 5 bases at J, with 22 bases in the middle. Germline CDR1 and CDR2: MNHEY and SVGEGT. The CDR3 is 15 amino acids. The CDR3, as DNA: TGTGCCAGCGGAAGGCAGGGAATCCACCTTAACGAGCAGTACTTC. This codes for CASGRQGIHLNEQYF.

This clonotype was counted ten times or more. The V call is TRBV28, the J call TRBJ1-2; D is perhaps TRBD1 (5 bases). The V end lost 4 bases, the J end lost 0 bases, and 18 bases lay between the germline ends. The CDR3 loop spans 17 amino acids. Germline V gene sequence: CDR1 MDHEN, CDR2 SYDVKM. The CDR3 is CASSSSDAGETNYGYTF. CDR3 DNA: TGTGCCAGCAGTTCAAGTGACGCGGGGGAGACTAACTATGGCTACACCTTC.

This clonotype was seen a handful of times. The junction departs from the called germline gene at one end, perhaps through a read error. The V gene is TRBV11-2, the J gene TRBJ2-2; 11 bases agree with TRBD1. Germline V gene lookup returns CDR1 SGHAT and CDR2 FQNNGV. There are 19 residues in the CDR3. CDR3 nucleotide sequence: TGTGCCAGCACCCCCTATGGGGACAGGGGGTGGACGAACACCTGGGAGCTGTTTTTT. Translation gives CASTPYGDRGWTNTWELFF. The full variable domain, in which reference TRBV11-2 and TRBJ2-2 provide the parts outside the CDR3, is EAGVAQSPRYKIIEKRQSVAFWCNPISGHATLYWYQQILGQGPKLLIQFQNNGVVDDSQLPKDRFSAERLKGVDSTLKIQPAKLEDSAVYLCASTPYGDRGWTNTWELFFGEGSRLTVL.